This record covers a single TCR beta chain. This clonotype was detected ten times or more. Its antigen remains undetermined. There are no base qualities to consult, and no much larger clone falls within one base. This entry is derived from a study of T cells in Graves' hyperthyroidism and ophthalmopathy (dated by TCRdb to between 2019 and 2020). Study-level background: Peripheral blood samples were taken at initial diagnosis, before any treatment was given. To identify TCR V-J signatures that set the groups apart, the researchers used a discovery cohort of roughly 100 patients, made up of 40 to 45 with Graves' ophthalmopathy and some 58 with stable Graves' hyperthyroidism. Whether ophthalmopathy could be predicted prospectively was tested in an independent validation cohort made up of under 20 hyperthyroidism patients plus 17 patients who later progressed to ophthalmopathy. The 100 or so discovery patients were randomly split 7:3 into training and test sets. The study also compared thyroid tissue and blood T-cell repertoires from several Graves' hyperthyroidism patients. After sampling, hyperthyroidism patients received methimazole starting at 30 mg daily, and ophthalmopathy patients received high-dose intravenous methylprednisolone. The paper reports TCR Vbeta CDR3 sequencing of over 120 peripheral blood samples: 40 or so ophthalmopathy, about 75 hyperthyroidism and 17 progressor patients.

The TCR beta CDR3 regions were amplified from RNA transcripts. A first-round RT-PCR of the TCR CDR3 used the HTBI primer set with the Qiagen OneStep RT-PCR kit. Libraries were constructed in a second round of multiplex PCR, after which size selection and purification were performed. The libraries were sequenced on an Illumina HiSeq2000 using paired-end 100 bp reads. The study's processing was this. SOAPnuke was used to process the raw data, with reads discarded if the reads contained adapters or uncalled bases, had a mean Phred below 15, or lacked an exact constant-primer or identifier match. COPE v1.2.5 was used to merge high-quality paired reads, and clonotypes were defined as unique nucleotide sequences. MiTCR v1.1 was used to align clonotypes to the IMGT TRBV, TRBD and TRBJ reference segments. Analysis was restricted to V-J combinations with a frequency above 0.0001, which covered over 98% of repertoires. The TCS score was defined as F50 (clonal expansion) divided by E x V (chaos), with BLOSUM62-based TCRdist calculated between CDR3 peptides within each V-J. Welch's t-statistics and random forest reduced fewer than 600 V-J features to under 15, which were used in a naive Bayes classifier (R e1071). Using fastp at Q25 and MiXCR, TCRdb reprocessed the public reads and kept productive beta chains. Rows matching on CDR3 protein sequence are summarized as one entry with the most common DNA and genes. Clone size and V and J calls follow TCRdb, not the original study. The sample table contains around 400,000 distinct CDR3 sequences; only one count was recorded for approximately 16% of them. Jointly, the top ten make up approximately 19% of the sample.

The CDR3 goes from the cysteine to the phenylalanine over 17 residues. The entry retains the CDR3 DNA only, 51 bases that are in frame from base 1. V loses 5 bases at its end and J loses 6 bases; junction bases beyond the gene matches: 12. From the germline V gene, CDR1 is SGHTA and CDR2 is FQGNSA. Ophthalmopathy patients had moderately to severely active disease, Clinical Activity Score of at least 3, NOSPECS grade of at least 4, and duration under 3 months. Patients with uncontrolled infections, other autoimmune diseases, pregnancy or lactation were excluded. Diagnoses relied on clinical symptoms, serum thyroxine and TRAb, thyroid ultrasound and orbital computed tomography. PBMCs were isolated from around 10 ml of fresh peripheral blood by Ficoll-Paque density gradient centrifugation. Total RNA was extracted using Trizol reagent, and RNA quality was assessed on an Agilent 2100 Bioanalyzer. Study-level results and caveats: In validation, the model predicted progression to ophthalmopathy with 60% to 71% sensitivity and less than 80% specificity, a median of around 6.6 months before onset. A model built on a 13 V-J signature distinguished ophthalmopathy from stable hyperthyroidism, reaching 85% to 90% sensitivity and under 84% specificity in cross-validation and 80%/75% in testing. Most expanded thyroid clonotypes (frequency above 0.001) were also detected in blood, a finding suggesting that blood repertoires may reflect thyroid immune responses. No statistical method was used to set the sample size in advance, and investigators knew the group allocation.

The sequence joins TRBV7-2 to TRBJ2-3, with TRBD2 identical over 12 junction bases. The TCR comes from a woman aged 55-70 years with Graves' ophthalmopathy. The sequencing input was blood. At the DNA level, the sequence is TGTGCCAGCAGCCCGCGCCGGACTAGCGGGACGCCGGATACGCAGTATTTT. Its translation reads: CASSPRRTSGTPDTQYF.